The source of this TCR beta chain is a study of identical twins. A universal primer site was added by template switching, and unique molecular identifiers were carried by the cDNA. In TCRdb, the 5' RACE reads were re-called with MiXCR into one record per CDR3 protein. The top ten hold 5% to 6% of the sample, which has hundreds of thousands of distinct CDR3 sequences, around 10% seen once. This clonotype occurred many times. The clonotype originates from a woman between 18 and 29 years old in good health. Sequenced material: memory (CD45RO+) T cells sorted from blood.

The CDR3 reads CASSLPGTEAFF. The DNA for the CDR3 is TGCGCCAGCAGTTTACCGGGGACTGAAGCTTTCTTT. J is TRBJ1-1 and V is TRBV5-1; no reliable D call. V lost 5 bases, J lost 5 bases, and 10 bases lay in between. Germline loops: CDR1 SGHRS, CDR2 YFSETQ. The CDR3 runs 12 residues.